This paragraph covers one TCR beta chain sequence. Its specific antigen is unknown. There are no base qualities to consult, and no much larger clone falls within one base. These data originate in a study of blood T cell repertoires in COVID-19 (dated by TCRdb to the early 2020s). In terms of the full investigation: Samples covering the acute and convalescent phases of COVID-19 were provided by collaborators in the United States, Italy and Spain. Samples were obtained from the ongoing ImmuneRACE study (first 160 participants) and from 1,254 subjects provided by 6 global collaborators. The repertoires were released in a freely available public database meant as a resource for research on the immune response to SARS-CoV-2. The prospective study material was composed of cDNA or gDNA derived from T cells, B-cell-depleted T cells, or PBMCs. The sample metadata nearly always contained a de-identified subject ID, COVID-19 status, age in years and sex. Where available, HLA class I and class II types were taken from metadata supplied by the sample provider and were not determined by assay-based typing. Subjects who had been exposed to COVID-19, were actively infected with it, or had recovered from it provided the deeply sampled blood TCRbeta repertoires that made up the dataset. The research as a whole found: The quantity of clinical and demographic metadata differed by source and by participant and was supplied without curation.

The CDR3 covers 15 residues, taking in both the cysteine and the phenylalanine. CDR3 DNA is the only sequence kept; it has 45 bases, read in frame from the first base. CDR1 and CDR2 are drawn from the germline V gene (reference sequence): LNHDA, SQIVND. Trimming accounts for 2 bases at V and 6 bases at J, while the number of junction bases matched to no gene is 7. TCRbeta CDR3 regions were amplified from genomic DNA using the immunoSEQ Assay, a bias-controlled multiplex PCR. Concerning the study's data processing: Within the assay, amplification of reference gene primers was used to estimate how many nucleated cells each sample contained. To quantify the absolute abundance of each unique TCRbeta CDR3 rearrangement, sequence reads were collapsed and filtered. For each sample, productive Simpson clonality was calculated as the square root of Simpson's diversity index across productive rearrangements. Entries here come from immuneACCESS through TCRdb and include only in-frame sequences with V and J called. Some clones fail to appear in such tables; in the studies checked, an unresolved V gene covers under half of the shortfall, and the cause of the remainder is unknown. V, J and clone size were drawn from that table, and D and trimming were deduced from the DNA. The sample records about 210,000 clones, around 85% of which are singletons. The top ten constitute approximately 0.66% of the sample.

The collaborating institutions used their own protocols to collect whole blood in K2EDTA tubes. For TCRbeta analysis, collaborator samples were shipped as frozen whole blood, as isolated PBMCs, or as DNA extracted from either sample type. The chain is assembled from TRBV19 and TRBJ1-5; 7 central nucleotides agree with TRBD1. The source material was peripheral blood. This TCR was sampled from a man aged 35-49 years with acute or convalescent COVID-19. The bases read TGTGCCAGTAGTATAACAGGGGTGGTCGGTCAGCCCCAGCATTTT. It codes for CASSITGVVGQPQHF.